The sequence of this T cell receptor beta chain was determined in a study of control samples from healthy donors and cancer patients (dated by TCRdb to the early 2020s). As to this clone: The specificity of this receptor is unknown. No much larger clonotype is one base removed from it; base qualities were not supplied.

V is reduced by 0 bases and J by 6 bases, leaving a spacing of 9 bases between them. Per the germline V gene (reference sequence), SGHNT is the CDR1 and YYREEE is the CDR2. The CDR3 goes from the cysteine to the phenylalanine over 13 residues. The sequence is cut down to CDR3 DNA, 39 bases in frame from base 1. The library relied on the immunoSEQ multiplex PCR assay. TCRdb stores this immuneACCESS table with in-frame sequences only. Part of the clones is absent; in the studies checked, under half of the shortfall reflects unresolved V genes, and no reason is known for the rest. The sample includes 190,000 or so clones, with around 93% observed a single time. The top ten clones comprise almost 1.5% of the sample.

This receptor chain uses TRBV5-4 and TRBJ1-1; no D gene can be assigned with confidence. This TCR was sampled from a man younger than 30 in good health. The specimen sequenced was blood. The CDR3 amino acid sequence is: CASSLAGYPEAFF. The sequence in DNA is TGTGCCAGCAGCTTGGCGGGGTACCCTGAAGCTTTCTTT.